A single sample is the source of the 23 T cell receptor beta chains below, sequenced in a study of blood T cell repertoires in COVID-19. Sequenced by immunoSEQ multiplex PCR; TCRdb stores in-frame clones only, minus some. The sample gives some 180,000 clones, just over 90% of which show up once; roughly 5.3% is in the top ten. The sample taken for sequencing was peripheral blood. The receptors here all came from a man aged 18 to 30 with COVID-19, enrolled during active disease.

Only a few counts were recorded for this clone. This chain uses TRBV2 with TRBJ2-7, with a weak D call TRBD2 (6 bases). Germline-derived CDR1 and CDR2 are SNHLY and FYNNEI. This CDR3 region has 15 residues. Trimming took off 8 bases at V and 7 bases at J, with 24 bases between the two ends. The DNA for the CDR3 is TGTGCCAGCTGGGGTGTGAGCGGGTCGGAGGGGGAGCAGTACTTC. This translates into CASWGVSGSEGEQYF.

This clone came up once. At one boundary the junction diverges from the germline segment, which might be a read error. This rearrangement joins TRBV5-1 to TRBJ1-4; 11 bases agree with TRBD1. CDR3 size: 15 residues. Per the germline V gene, CDR1 is SGHRS and CDR2 is YFSETQ. CDR3 sequence reads: CASSLLGQGDEKLLF. DNA of the CDR3: TGCGCCAGCAGCTTGCTGGGACAGGGGGACGAAAAACTGCTTTTT.

The chain joins TRBV6-2 or TRBV6-3 to TRBJ2-7; 7 nucleotides match TRBD2. Germline V gene lookup returns CDR1 MNHEY and CDR2 SVGEGT. The V segment lost 0 bases and the J segment 2 bases; nucleotides outside the gene matches: 10. The CDR3 length is 17 residues. The CDR3 sequence: CASSYSSRLADTYEQYF. Here the CDR3 DNA reads TGTGCCAGCAGTTACTCCTCCCGCCTAGCGGACACCTACGAGCAGTACTTC.

This rearrangement joins TRBV5-4 to TRBJ1-4; 8 bases agree with TRBD1. The germline gives CDR1 SGHNT, CDR2 YYREEE (reference sequence). Unmatched junction bases numbered 7, after V lost 3 bases and J lost 6 bases. The CDR3 runs to 15 residues. Here the CDR3 reads CASSSQQGGDEKLFF. CDR3 in DNA: TGTGCCAGCAGCTCTCAACAGGGGGGGGATGAAAAACTGTTTTTT.

The chain carries TRBV24-1 and TRBJ2-7; the D gene is possibly TRBD2 (5 bases). Germline CDR1 KGHDR, CDR2 SFDVKD. V was pared by 5 bases and J by 0 bases, with 7 bases between. This CDR3 contains 13 residues. CDR3 nucleotide sequence: TGTGCCACCAGTGGAGGGAGCTCCTACGAGCAGTACTTC. It encodes CATSGGSSYEQYF.

The rearrangement uses TRBV4-1 and TRBJ1-5; D unresolved. CDR3 length: 19 residues. V was trimmed by 4 bases and J by 0 bases, leaving 22 bases between them. Looked up from germline, CDR1 is MGHRA and CDR2 is YSYEKL. The DNA of the CDR3 is TGCGCCAGCAGCCCACTAATCGGCAGATTACTTTATAGCAATCAGCCCCAGCATTTT. Translation gives CASSPLIGRLLYSNQPQHF.

The J gene is TRBJ2-7, the V gene TRBV11-2; D remains unclear. This CDR3 has 13 amino acids. Germline CDR1 SGHAT, CDR2 FQNNGV. Trimming shortened V by 1 base and J by 6 bases, and 10 bases separated the two germline ends. The CDR3 DNA reads as TGTGCCAGCAGCTTAGCTCCCGAGATCGAGCAGTACTTC. Protein: CASSLAPEIEQYF.

The J gene is TRBJ1-2, the V gene TRBV30; weak D call: TRBD1 (6 bases). CDR3 length: 13 residues. The germline gives CDR1 GTSNPN, CDR2 SVGIG (reference sequence). Trimming stripped 0 bases from V and 3 bases from J, with 8 bases between. The CDR3, as DNA: TGTGCCTGGAGTGTATCAGGGGACTATGGCTACACCTTC. This sequence encodes CAWSVSGDYGYTF.

The chain employs TRBV7-3 and TRBJ2-7, with 10 bases lining up with TRBD2. Germline-derived CDR1 and CDR2 are SGHTA and FQGTGA. CDR3 length equals 16 residues. The J segment lost 4 bases and the V segment lost 7 bases, leaving 13 bases of the junction unmatched. CDR3 DNA: TGTGCCAGCATCCCTTTCCCTAGCGGGAGTATTTACGAGCAGTACTTC. This sequence encodes CASIPFPSGSIYEQYF. The full variable domain, rest sourced from reference TRBV7-3 and TRBJ2-7, is GAGVSQTPSNKVTEKGKYVELRCDPISGHTALYWYRQSLGQGPEFLIYFQGTGAADDSGLPNDRFFAVRPEGSVSTLKIQRTERGDSAVYLCASIPFPSGSIYEQYFGPGTRLTVT.

The V gene is TRBV3-1 (or the pseudogene TRBV3-2), the J gene TRBJ1-1, with 7 bases lining up with TRBD1. Germline V gene data show CDR1 as LGHDT and CDR2 as YNNKEL (reference sequence). V trimming: 4 bases; J trimming: 5 bases; junction bases outside the gene matches: 4. The length of the CDR3 is 13 residues. The CDR3 here is CASSRDRGTEAFF. DNA for the CDR3: TGTGCCAGCAGCCGGGACAGAGGTACTGAAGCTTTCTTT.

The chain carries TRBV9 and TRBJ1-1; 8 positions agree with TRBD1. Germline V gene lookup returns CDR1 SGDLS and CDR2 YYNGEE. The CDR3 sequence is 15 residues long. Losses at the gene ends were 3 bases for V and 5 bases for J; bases not matched to a gene: 9. CDR3 nucleotides: TGTGCCAGCAGCGGAAGACAGGGGTTAAGGACTGAAGCTTTCTTT. Translating gives CASSGRQGLRTEAFF. Filled out from reference TRBV9 and TRBJ1-1, the complete variable domain reads DSGVTQTPKHLITATGQRVTLRCSPRSGDLSVYWYQQSLDQGLQFLIQYYNGEERAKGNILERFSAQQFPDLHSELNLSSLELGDSALYFCASSGRQGLRTEAFFGQGTRLTVV.

J is TRBJ2-5 and V is TRBV19; D possibly corresponds to TRBD1 (6 bases). The length of the CDR3 is 14 residues. CDR1 is LNHDA and CDR2 is SQIVND in the germline V gene (reference sequence). V was clipped by 1 base and J by 4 bases, with 10 bases between them. The CDR3 DNA sequence: TGTGCCAGTAGTATAGCAGGGGCCGGAGAGACCCAGTACTTC. This codes for CASSIAGAGETQYF.

There are a few counts of this clone. The V and J genes are TRBV6-5 and TRBJ1-6; 11 bases are shared with TRBD1. The junction had 11 bases not matched to a gene; V was cut back by 9 bases and J by 10 bases. CDR1 and CDR2 (germline): MNHEY, SVGAGI. This CDR3 contains 15 residues. Here the CDR3 reads CASSPGTGGFSPLHF. CDR3 DNA sequence: TGTGCCAGTTCACCCGGGACAGGGGGGTTCTCACCCCTCCACTTT.

The chain recombines TRBV30 with TRBJ2-5; 7 bases map to TRBD2. In germline, CDR1 is GTSNPN, CDR2 SVGIG (reference sequence). J lost 2 bases, V lost 2 bases, and 8 bases had no gene match. CDR3 size: 15 residues. CDR3 in DNA: TGTGCCTGGAGTTGGGGCCGAGCGGGGCAAGAGACCCAGTACTTC. Amino acid sequence: CAWSWGRAGQETQYF. Full variable domain (missing parts from reference TRBV30 and TRBJ2-5): SQTIHQWPATLVQPVGSPLSLECTVEGTSNPNLYWYRQAAGRGLQLLFYSVGIGQISSEVPQNLSASRPQDRQFILSSKKLLLSDSGFYLCAWSWGRAGQETQYFGPGTRLLVL.

This clone was detected only once. The CDR3 here is CATSRDQVRISGANVLTF. DNA of the CDR3: TGTGCCACCAGCAGAGATCAGGTCAGAATCTCTGGGGCCAACGTCCTGACTTTC. The chain has TRBV15 and TRBJ2-6, with D hard to call. Germline V gene sequence: CDR1 LNHNV, CDR2 YYDKDF (reference sequence). Trimming removed 0 bases from V and 0 bases from J, with 12 bases in between. CDR3 length: 18 amino acids.

A single count supports this clone. The chain employs TRBV19 and TRBJ2-1; 9 nucleotides match TRBD2. J lost 9 bases, V lost 3 bases, and 6 bases had no gene match. Per the germline V gene, CDR1 is LNHDA and CDR2 is SQIVND (reference sequence). This CDR3 spans 14 amino acids. The CDR3 loop reads CASSILAGVGEQFF. CDR3 nucleotides: TGTGCCAGTAGTATCTTAGCGGGAGTAGGTGAGCAGTTCTTC.

The chain has TRBV6-2 or TRBV6-3 and TRBJ2-7; D may be TRBD2 (6 bases). Trimming took off 6 bases at V and 2 bases at J, with 20 bases between the two ends. CDR1 and CDR2 from the germline V gene are MNHEY and SVGEGT. The CDR3 loop spans 16 amino acids. The chain's CDR3 is CASSILRGSGTYEQYF. CDR3 nucleotides: TGTGCCAGCAGCATACTGCGGGGTAGTGGTACCTACGAGCAGTACTTC.

The chain has TRBV11-2 and TRBJ2-1, with a possible D match to TRBD2 (5 bases). Germline CDR1 reads SGHAT; CDR2 reads FQNNGV. V gave up 3 bases and J gave up 10 bases, with 7 bases separating them. The CDR3 extends over 11 amino acids. CDR3 residues: CASSFGVEQFF. Written as DNA, the CDR3 is TGTGCCAGCAGCTTCGGGGTGGAGCAGTTCTTC.

V usage is TRBV7-6 and J usage is TRBJ1-2, with D unclear. This CDR3 has 14 residues. Trimming pared 5 bases from V and 5 bases from J, leaving 15 bases between. Germline V gene sequence: CDR1 SGHVS, CDR2 FNYEAQ. The CDR3 here is CASSLSPSGYGYTF. In DNA, the CDR3 is TGTGCCAGCAGCCTAAGTCCCTCGGGATATGGCTACACCTTC.

V is TRBV11-3 and J is TRBJ2-2, with D perhaps TRBD2 (6 bases). The germline gives CDR1 SGHNT, CDR2 YENEEA. V was shortened by 5 bases and J by 4 bases, with 17 bases between the two germline ends. This CDR3 spans 16 amino acids. As DNA, the CDR3 is TGTGCCAGCAGCCGCGGCGGAGGGGATCGCACCGGGGAGCTGTTTTTT. It translates to CASSRGGGDRTGELFF.

This clone was counted only a few times. The chain recombines TRBV24-1 with TRBJ2-1; 7 nucleotides align to TRBD1. CDR3 size: 12 residues. After removal of 3 bases from V and 10 bases from J, the junction contained 2 bases not matched to a gene. Per the germline V gene, CDR1 is KGHDR and CDR2 is SFDVKD. Here the CDR3 DNA reads TGTGCCACCAGTGATGAGGGACAGGAGCAGTTCTTC. This gives the protein CATSDEGQEQFF.

The chain employs TRBV7-6 and TRBJ1-4, with a weak D call TRBD1 (6 bases). Per the germline V gene, CDR1 is SGHVS and CDR2 is FNYEAQ. CDR3 size: 15 residues. The V and J ends lost 1 base and 8 bases respectively, with 14 bases between them. CDR3 sequence: CASSLGQGMSEKLFF. The CDR3 DNA reads TGTGCCAGCAGCTTAGGGCAGGGGATGAGCGAAAAACTGTTTTTT.

The chain employs TRBV9 and TRBJ1-1; D ambiguous. Germline CDR1 and CDR2: SGDLS and YYNGEE. Trimming cost V 3 bases and J 10 bases, with 10 bases left between them. The CDR3 has 11 residues. The CDR3: CASSGRLGAFF. In nucleotides, the CDR3 is TGTGCCAGCAGCGGGCGGTTAGGAGCTTTCTTT.